What follows is one T cell receptor beta chain and its context. As yet, its antigen is unknown. The CDR3 spans 14 residues. Trimming cost V 1 base and J 2 bases; bases outside gene matches: 1. Per the germline V gene, CDR1 is MGHRA and CDR2 is YSYEKL. Separate cDNA molecules received unique molecular identifiers, which the library attached to them. TCRdb re-derived calls from the RACE reads in MiXCR, one entry per CDR3 protein. Of some 42,000 distinct CDR3 sequences listed, around 10% were seen once; the top ten hold approximately 16%. This record comes from a study of human T cells and chemical hapten exposure. Study information: While the approximately 24-week study was under way, patients received diphenylcyclopropenone on the scalp every week. Alopecia areata, totalis or universalis was found in mostly female patients.

The sample's time point: patch test 2, 6 weeks after DPC sensitization. Treatment denoted: therapeutic diphenylcyclopropenone sensitization with weekly scalp DPC. General study results and limits: With regard to DPC sensitization, TCRs above 1 in 1000 frequency did not change.

This clonotype originated in a woman aged 40 to 50 with alopecia areata. Some clones in this sample may be carry-over from other donors' samples. The input for sequencing was whole blood, taken in connection with sensitization to the hapten diphenylcyclopropenone (DPC). The J gene is TRBJ2-7, the V gene TRBV4-1, with 8 bases identical to TRBD1. The CDR3 loop reads CASSQAGGPYEQYF. CDR3 DNA sequence: TGCGCCAGCAGCCAAGCAGGGGGCCCCTACGAGCAGTACTTC.